Presented here are 24 T cell receptor beta chains from one specimen sequenced in a study of early stage breast cancer tumors. The assay was immunoSEQ multiplex PCR, and TCRdb's table has in-frame clones only and misses some. Seen here are 5,000 to 6,500 clones, 70% observed once, and the top ten hold roughly an eighth. Sequencing input: normal breast tissue next to the tumor. Receptors originate from a person between 55 and 69 years old with breast cancer.

The J gene is TRBJ1-1, the V gene TRBV7-2; no clear D gene. Germline V lookup: CDR1 SGHTA, CDR2 FQGNSA. The CDR3 has 15 amino acids. Trimming left V 1 base short and J 6 bases short, with 15 bases between. In DNA, the CDR3 is TGTGCCAGCAGCTTAGGATACGGAGAGAGTGCTGAAGCTTTCTTT. It yields the protein CASSLGYGESAEAFF. Based on the CDR3 plus reference TRBV7-2 and TRBJ1-1, the full variable domain is GAGVSQSPSNKVTEKGKDVELRCDPISGHTALYWYRQSLGQGLEFLIYFQGNSAPDKSGLPSDRFSAERTGGSVSTLTIQRTQQEDSAVYLCASSLGYGESAEAFFGQGTRLTVV.

The chain is built from TRBV9 and TRBJ2-7, with 8 bases aligning to TRBD1. V was clipped by 4 bases and J by 7 bases; unmatched bases: 4. CDR3 size: 12 residues. Germline V gene lookup returns CDR1 SGDLS and CDR2 YYNGEE. CDR3 DNA: TGTGCCAGCAGCAGACAGGGGAGGGAGCAGTACTTC. Its translation is CASSRQGREQYF. The full variable domain, its missing parts supplied by reference TRBV9 and TRBJ2-7, is DSGVTQTPKHLITATGQRVTLRCSPRSGDLSVYWYQQSLDQGLQFLIQYYNGEERAKGNILERFSAQQFPDLHSELNLSSLELGDSALYFCASSRQGREQYFGPGTRLTVT.

The chain recombines TRBV6-1 with TRBJ2-2; tentatively, D is TRBD2 (6 bases). The CDR3 contains 16 residues. V dropped 4 bases and J dropped 5 bases, with 17 bases sitting between them. Looked up from germline, CDR1 is MNHNS and CDR2 is SASEGT. The CDR3 region is CASSGRDSEETGELFF. CDR3 nucleotides: TGTGCCAGCAGTGGCAGGGACTCCGAGGAGACCGGGGAGCTGTTTTTT.

This clone was counted between two and nine times. The chain is built from TRBV5-1 and TRBJ2-5; a weak D match, TRBD2 (6 bases). The CDR3 is 14 amino acids. CDR1 and CDR2 (germline): SGHRS, YFSETQ. V lost 4 bases, J lost 1 base, and 11 bases lay in between. CDR3 coding DNA: TGCGCCAGCAGCGGCGGGGTAATCCAAGAGACCCAGTACTTC. Encoded protein: CASSGGVIQETQYF.

V gene TRBV6-5 combines with J gene TRBJ2-7; 7 nucleotides match TRBD1. This CDR3 region has 14 residues. Germline V CDR1 and CDR2: MNHEY, SVGAGI. V lost 5 bases to trimming and J lost 6 bases; unmatched junction nucleotides: 10. The CDR3 nucleotides read TGTGCCAGCAGTCAAGACAGGGTCGGTGGCGAGCAGTACTTC. This encodes CASSQDRVGGEQYF.

The chain uses TRBV9 and TRBJ2-1, with 7 positions matching TRBD1. Germline V gene data show CDR1 as SGDLS and CDR2 as YYNGEE. This CDR3 contains 11 residues. With V trimmed by 3 bases and J by 15 bases, 6 bases remained unmatched. CDR3 nucleotide sequence: TGTGCCAGCAGCGCAGAGGGACAGACGTTCTTC. Encoded protein: CASSAEGQTFF.

The chain carries TRBV28 and TRBJ2-3, with 7 bases aligning to TRBD2. Germline CDR1 MDHEN, CDR2 SYDVKM. The CDR3 runs 15 residues. The J segment lost 5 bases and the V segment lost 5 bases, leaving 10 bases of the junction unmatched. In DNA form, the CDR3 reads TGTGCCAGCAGTGAACTAGCGCGGCAGGGAGATACGCAGTATTTT. As protein: CASSELARQGDTQYF.

V usage is TRBV5-1 and J usage is TRBJ2-1; possible D gene TRBD2, 6 bases. There are 14 residues in the CDR3. Per germline, CDR1 SGHRS and CDR2 YFSETQ. The V gene lost 7 bases and the J gene lost 0 bases, with 11 bases spanning the gap. The CDR3 loop is CASGSGVSYNEQFF. DNA of the CDR3: TGCGCCAGCGGATCGGGGGTCTCCTACAATGAGCAGTTCTTC.

J is TRBJ2-1 and V is TRBV5-1; TRBD2 aligns across 7 bases. This CDR3 has 14 amino acids. V was pared by 7 bases and J by 4 bases, with 8 bases of the junction left unmatched. Germline-derived CDR1 and CDR2 are SGHRS and YFSETQ. The CDR3 region has the DNA TGCGCCAGCTCGCGGGAGCTGAGATACAATGAGCAGTTCTTC. Amino acid sequence: CASSRELRYNEQFF.

The rearrangement joins TRBV14 to TRBJ2-5; unclear D gene. The CDR3 is 14 residues long. CDR1 is SGHDN and CDR2 is FVKESK in the germline V gene. Trimming took 0 bases from V and 5 from J, leaving 10 bases between them. The CDR3 reads CASSQDYWAETQYF. CDR3 nucleotide sequence: TGTGCCAGCAGCCAAGATTATTGGGCGGAGACCCAGTACTTC.

The chain combines TRBV5-4 with TRBJ2-3; D remains unclear. CDR1 and CDR2 (germline): SGHNT, YYREEE (reference sequence). The V end lost 4 bases, the J end lost 4 bases, and 13 bases lay between the germline ends. This CDR3 is built from 14 residues. For the CDR3, the DNA is TGTGCCAGCAGCCCTGAAGGGTGGCCAGATACGCAGTATTTT. Residues: CASSPEGWPDTQYF.

There are a few counts of this clone. The chain has TRBV19 and TRBJ2-3; D tentatively reads TRBD1 or TRBD2 (5 bases each). Trimming took 6 bases from V and 6 from J, leaving 19 bases between them. This CDR3 spans 15 amino acids. The germline CDR1 and CDR2 sequences are LNHDA and SQIVND (reference sequence). The chain's CDR3 is CASSPEGWNGDTQYF. The DNA for the CDR3 is TGTGCCAGTAGCCCCGAGGGGTGGAATGGGGATACGCAGTATTTT.

This clone showed up just once. The V and J genes are TRBV7-3 and TRBJ2-6, with 9 bases identical to TRBD1. Germline-derived CDR1 and CDR2 are SGHTA and FQGTGA. V shed 5 bases, J shed 2 bases, and the junction held 13 bases outside the gene matches. The CDR3 covers 19 residues. CDR3 coding DNA: TGTGCCAGCAGCCCCCTCAGGACAGGGGCAAGCGCTGGGGCCAACGTCCTGACTTTC. This codes for CASSPLRTGASAGANVLTF.

The chain links TRBV7-6 to TRBJ2-1; a possible D gene is TRBD2 (5 bases). From germline, CDR1 is SGHVS and CDR2 FNYEAQ. The CDR3 sequence is 14 residues long. V lost 8 bases to trimming and J lost 7 bases, with 18 bases between them. This chain's CDR3 is CASSSKGVKNEQFF. In DNA, the CDR3 is TGTGCCAGCTCCTCCAAGGGAGTGAAAAATGAGCAGTTCTTC.

V and J are TRBV7-2 and TRBJ2-1; 13 bases are shared with TRBD2. Germline lookup yields CDR1 SGHTA and CDR2 FQGNSA. Trimming cost V 2 bases and J 9 bases; bases outside gene matches: 4. The length of the CDR3 is 15 residues. The CDR3 DNA reads as TGTGCCAGCAGCTTAAGGACTAGCGGGAGCGGTGAGCAGTTCTTC. This codes for CASSLRTSGSGEQFF.

This sequence joins TRBV6-1 and TRBJ2-5; the D is unclear. Germline values: CDR1 MNHNS, CDR2 SASEGT. Trimming took off 5 bases at V and 1 base at J, with 14 bases between the two ends. There are 15 residues in the CDR3. The CDR3 sequence is CASSPLTRLQETQYF. In DNA form, the CDR3 reads TGTGCCAGCAGTCCTTTGACACGGCTCCAAGAGACCCAGTACTTC.

This clone has more than one count but fewer than ten. This rearrangement joins TRBV19 to TRBJ1-3; D possibly corresponds to TRBD1 (5 bases). The CDR3 is 13 amino acids. Germline V gene lookup returns CDR1 LNHDA and CDR2 SQIVND (reference sequence). Trimming took off 10 bases at V and 8 bases at J, with 18 bases between the two ends. The CDR3 region is CATRDFQGDTIYF. In DNA, the CDR3 is TGTGCCACCAGGGACTTTCAAGGCGACACCATATATTTT.

The chain has TRBV28 and TRBJ1-1; D remains unclear. Germline V gene sequence: CDR1 MDHEN, CDR2 SYDVKM. Trimming stripped 1 base from V and 2 bases from J, with 8 bases between. The CDR3 length is 14 residues. CDR3 sequence reads: CASSLSPPNTEAFF. CDR3 nucleotide sequence: TGTGCCAGCAGTTTATCACCACCAAACACTGAAGCTTTCTTT.

The rearrangement uses TRBV18 and TRBJ2-2, with D possibly matching TRBD1 (6 bases). This CDR3 is built from 17 residues. V gave up 3 bases and J gave up 4 bases, with 18 bases separating them. Per the germline V gene, CDR1 is KGHSH and CDR2 is LQKENI. The CDR3 sequence is CASSPQPPGHPTGELFF. The CDR3 nucleotides are TGTGCCAGCTCACCTCAACCCCCGGGACATCCCACCGGGGAGCTGTTTTTT.

The V call is TRBV6-1, the J call TRBJ1-4, with D possibly being TRBD1 (5 bases). The germline V and J ends were trimmed by 6 bases and 0 bases, with 11 bases remaining between them. The germline gives CDR1 MNHNS, CDR2 SASEGT. This CDR3 has 15 amino acids. The CDR3 nucleotides read TGTGCCAGCAGGAGGACGGGGGCAACTAATGAAAAACTGTTTTTT. Its protein is CASRRTGATNEKLFF.

The chain couples TRBV9 to TRBJ1-2; 8 nucleotides match TRBD1. After removal of 4 bases from V and 8 bases from J, the junction contained 7 bases not matched to a gene. Germline V lookup: CDR1 SGDLS, CDR2 YYNGEE. The CDR3 is 13 residues long. The CDR3 is CASSLGQGRGYTF. CDR3 in DNA: TGTGCCAGCAGCCTTGGACAGGGACGAGGCTACACCTTC. The full variable domain, its missing parts supplied by reference TRBV9 and TRBJ1-2, is DSGVTQTPKHLITATGQRVTLRCSPRSGDLSVYWYQQSLDQGLQFLIQYYNGEERAKGNILERFSAQQFPDLHSELNLSSLELGDSALYFCASSLGQGRGYTFGSGTRLTVV.

The chain recombines TRBV9 with TRBJ2-5, with no clear D. Germline assignment: CDR1 SGDLS and CDR2 YYNGEE. This CDR3 is built from 13 residues. V shed 0 bases and J shed 5 bases, with 8 bases lying between them. As DNA, the CDR3 is TGTGCCAGCAGCGTAGGACGCCAGGAGACCCAGTACTTC. Its translation is CASSVGRQETQYF.

The chain joins TRBV7-2 to TRBJ2-6; TRBD1 matches at 8 bases. Unmatched junction bases numbered 12, after V lost 8 bases and J lost 0 bases. CDR1 is SGHTA, CDR2 FQGNSA, per germline. This CDR3 spans 18 amino acids. The CDR3 protein is CASGGQEIYSSGANVLTF. DNA of the CDR3: TGTGCCAGCGGGGGACAGGAGATTTACAGCTCTGGGGCCAACGTCCTGACTTTC. The variable domain in full, with the rest retrieved from reference TRBV7-2 and TRBJ2-6, is GAGVSQSPSNKVTEKGKDVELRCDPISGHTALYWYRQSLGQGLEFLIYFQGNSAPDKSGLPSDRFSAERTGGSVSTLTIQRTQQEDSAVYLCASGGQEIYSSGANVLTFGAGSRLTVL.

The chain links TRBV6-1 to TRBJ1-1; perhaps TRBD1 as D (5 bases). Trimming left V 4 bases short and J 1 base short, with 10 bases between. Germline V CDR1 and CDR2: MNHNS, SASEGT. This CDR3 contains 14 residues. The DNA for the CDR3 is TGTGCCAGCAGTGTTTCGGGGGGGAACACTGAAGCTTTCTTT. Protein product: CASSVSGGNTEAFF.